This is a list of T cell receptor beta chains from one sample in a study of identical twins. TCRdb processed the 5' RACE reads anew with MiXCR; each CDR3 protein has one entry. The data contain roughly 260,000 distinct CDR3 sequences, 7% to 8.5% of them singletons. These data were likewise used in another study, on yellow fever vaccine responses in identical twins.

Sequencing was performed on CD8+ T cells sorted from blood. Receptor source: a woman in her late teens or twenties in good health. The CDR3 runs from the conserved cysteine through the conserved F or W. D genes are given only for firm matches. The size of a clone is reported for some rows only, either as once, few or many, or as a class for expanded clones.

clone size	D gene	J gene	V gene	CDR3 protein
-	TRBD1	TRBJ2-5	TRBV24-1	CATSKTGQGIRETQYF
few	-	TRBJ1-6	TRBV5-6	CASSDLRPSSYNSPLHF
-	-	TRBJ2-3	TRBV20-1	CSATNDGISTDTQYF
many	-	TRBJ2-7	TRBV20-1	CSARDGGSTYEQYF
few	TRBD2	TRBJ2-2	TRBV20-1	CCARDPSGRVAGELFF
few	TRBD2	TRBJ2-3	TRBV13	CASSPIPGLAGTSTDTQYF
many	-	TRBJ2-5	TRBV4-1	CASSQDRAPRETQYF
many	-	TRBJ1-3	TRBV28	CASSYGRDSGNTIYF
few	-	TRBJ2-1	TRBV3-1	CASSQAPGETIDYNEQFF
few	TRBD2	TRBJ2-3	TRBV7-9	CASSLSGGASDTQYF
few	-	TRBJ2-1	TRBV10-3	CAISESDPGTPYNEQFF
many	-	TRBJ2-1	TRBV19	CASSIGTRNEQFF
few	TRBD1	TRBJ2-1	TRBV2	CASYTGRGNNEQFF
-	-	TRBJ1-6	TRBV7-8	CASSPDRRTYNSPLHF
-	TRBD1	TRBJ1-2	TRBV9	CASSPTDRVDGYTF